The 10 T cell receptor beta chains below all came from one sample that was sequenced in a study of cytomegalovirus exposure and HLA in healthy donors. The PCR used 60 Vbeta and 13 Jbeta primers. TCRdb's table, derived via immunoSEQ multiplex PCR, lists solely in-frame clones and lacks some. Found here are about 190,000 clones, roughly three quarters of them singletons; the top ten hold roughly 1.5%. The specimen was PBMCs. The receptor set was obtained from a woman aged 18-35 years in good health and CMV-seronegative.

This clone has more than one count but fewer than ten. This chain joins TRBV10-1 and TRBJ1-1, with unresolved D. With 0 bases removed from V and 8 bases from J, the gap between germline ends came to 10 bases. Looked up from germline, CDR1 is WNHNN and CDR2 is SYGVQD (reference sequence). There are 13 residues in the CDR3. The CDR3 loop is CASSESFRREAFF. The CDR3, as DNA: TGCGCCAGCAGTGAGTCGTTTCGGAGAGAAGCTTTCTTT.

This chain connects TRBV6-5 to TRBJ1-1; 7 nucleotides line up with TRBD1. Germline V gives CDR1 MNHEY, CDR2 SVGAGI. With 6 bases clipped from V and 4 bases from J, the junction kept 2 bases outside the gene matches. The CDR3 has 12 residues. CDR3 DNA: TGTGCCAGCAGAGCAGGGGGCACTGAAGCTTTCTTT. Translation gives CASRAGGTEAFF.

This clone was observed a handful of times. The V gene is TRBV18, the J gene TRBJ1-1, with 7 nucleotides matching TRBD1. CDR3 length: 13 residues. CDR1 and CDR2 (germline): KGHSH, LQKENI. V shed 4 bases, J shed 4 bases, and the junction held 3 bases outside the gene matches. The CDR3 DNA sequence: TGTGCCAGCTCACGACAGGGCCTCACTGAAGCTTTCTTT. Its protein is CASSRQGLTEAFF.

V and J are TRBV21-1 and TRBJ1-5; the D call TRBD1 from the table was never checked on the DNA. TRBV21-1 is recorded as a pseudogene. The CDR3 sequence is 14 residues long. CDR3: CASSKSPGSQPQHF. CDR3 DNA: TGTGCCAGCAGCAAATCCCCAGGCAGTCAGCCCCAGCATTTT.

The CDR3 loop is CASSPVAGKAYEQYF. As DNA, the CDR3 is TGTGCCAGCAGTCCCGTGGCAGGGAAGGCCTACGAGCAGTACTTC. The V call is TRBV27, the J call TRBJ2-7; tentatively, D is TRBD1 (5 bases). Deletions cut 5 bases from V and 2 bases from J, with 16 bases between. This CDR3 comprises 15 residues. CDR1 MNHEY and CDR2 SMNVEV come from the germline V gene (reference sequence).

CDR3 loop: CALTDGGTGELFF. The CDR3 DNA reads as TGTGCCTTGACGGACGGAGGGACCGGGGAGCTGTTTTTT. The rearrangement joins TRBV2 to TRBJ2-2, with a weak D call TRBD2 (6 bases). Germline V gene sequence: CDR1 SNHLY, CDR2 FYNNEI. V was trimmed by 11 bases and J by 5 bases, leaving 15 bases between them. CDR3 length equals 13 residues.

This chain links TRBV18 with TRBJ2-5; 9 nucleotides line up with TRBD2. Germline V gene sequence: CDR1 KGHSH, CDR2 LQKENI. The V segment lost 2 bases and the J segment 5 bases; nucleotides outside the gene matches: 9. The length of the CDR3 is 16 residues. The CDR3, as DNA: TGTGCCAGCTCACCAGGAGTACTAGCGGGTGGGGAGACCCAGTACTTC. It codes for CASSPGVLAGGETQYF.

The chain is built from TRBV5-1 and TRBJ2-5; D is ambiguous. Germline V lookup: CDR1 SGHRS, CDR2 YFSETQ. The CDR3 totals 14 residues. Trimming pared 6 bases from V and 5 bases from J, leaving 17 bases between. The DNA for the CDR3 is TGCGCCAGCACCCCGTTGTCAGCGCAGGAGACCCAGTACTTC. It encodes CASTPLSAQETQYF.

This chain links TRBV28 with TRBJ2-5, with D possibly being TRBD2 (6 bases). V lost 7 bases and J lost 11, with 32 bases in between. Germline values: CDR1 MDHEN, CDR2 SYDVKM. The CDR3 length is 17 residues. The CDR3 loop reads CASTPPAGGLRSLGQYF. CDR3 bases: TGTGCCAGCACCCCTCCGGCTGGGGGACTCAGATCCCTCGGGCAGTACTTC.

This rearrangement joins TRBV6-1 to TRBJ1-3; 7 nucleotides line up with TRBD1. V lost 1 base, J lost 2 bases, and 2 bases stayed unmatched. The CDR3 length is 15 residues. In germline, CDR1 is MNHNS, CDR2 SASEGT. The DNA for the CDR3 is TGTGCCAGCAGTGAAGGGGGGACAGCTGGAAACACCATATATTTT. Translating it yields CASSEGGTAGNTIYF.